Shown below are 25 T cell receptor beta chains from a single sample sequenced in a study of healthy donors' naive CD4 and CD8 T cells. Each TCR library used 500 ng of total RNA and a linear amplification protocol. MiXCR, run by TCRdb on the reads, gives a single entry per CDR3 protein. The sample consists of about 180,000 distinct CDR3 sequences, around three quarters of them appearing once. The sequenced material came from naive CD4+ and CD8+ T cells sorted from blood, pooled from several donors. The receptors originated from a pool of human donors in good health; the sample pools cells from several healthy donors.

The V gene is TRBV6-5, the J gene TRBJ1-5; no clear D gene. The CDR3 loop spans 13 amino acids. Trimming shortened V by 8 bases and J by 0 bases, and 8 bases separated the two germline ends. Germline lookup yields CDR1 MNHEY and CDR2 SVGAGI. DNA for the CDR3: TGTGCCAGCGGTCAGACTAGCAATCAGCCCCAGCATTTT. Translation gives CASGQTSNQPQHF.

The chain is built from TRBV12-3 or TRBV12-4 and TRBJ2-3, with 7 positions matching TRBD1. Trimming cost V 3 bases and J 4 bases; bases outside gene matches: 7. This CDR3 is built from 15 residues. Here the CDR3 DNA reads TGTGCCAGCAGTTTGGCAGGGGGAGAGGCAGATACGCAGTATTTT. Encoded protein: CASSLAGGEADTQYF.

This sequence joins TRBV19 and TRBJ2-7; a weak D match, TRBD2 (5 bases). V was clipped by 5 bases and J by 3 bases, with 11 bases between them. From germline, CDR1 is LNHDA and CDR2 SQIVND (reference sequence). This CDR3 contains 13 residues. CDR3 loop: CASSGSSGYEQYF. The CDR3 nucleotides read TGTGCCAGTAGTGGTTCCAGCGGCTACGAGCAGTACTTC.

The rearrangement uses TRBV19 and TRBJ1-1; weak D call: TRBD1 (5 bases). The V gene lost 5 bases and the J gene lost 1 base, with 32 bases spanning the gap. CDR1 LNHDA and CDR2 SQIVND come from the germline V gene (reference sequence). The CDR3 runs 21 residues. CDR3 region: CASSSKSWATKGRVTNTEAFF. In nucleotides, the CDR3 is TGTGCCAGTAGTTCCAAATCATGGGCGACAAAGGGACGCGTCACGAACACTGAAGCTTTCTTT.

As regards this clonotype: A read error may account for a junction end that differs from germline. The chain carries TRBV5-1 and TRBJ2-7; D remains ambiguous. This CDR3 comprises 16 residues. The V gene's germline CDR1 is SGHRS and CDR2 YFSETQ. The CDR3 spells CASSLAPQASSYEQYF. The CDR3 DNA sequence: TGTGCCAGCAGCTTGGCCCCGCAGGCCTCCTCCTACGAGCAGTACTTC. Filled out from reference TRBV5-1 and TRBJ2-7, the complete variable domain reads KAGVTQTPRYLIKTRGQQVTLSCSPISGHRSVSWYQQTPGQGLQFLFEYFSETQRNKGNFPGRFSGRQFSNSRSEMNVSTLELGDSALYLCASSLAPQASSYEQYFGPGTRLTVT.

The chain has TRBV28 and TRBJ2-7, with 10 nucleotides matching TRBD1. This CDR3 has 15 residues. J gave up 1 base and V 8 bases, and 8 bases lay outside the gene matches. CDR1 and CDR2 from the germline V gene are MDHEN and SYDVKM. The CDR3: CASSESDRGSYEQYF. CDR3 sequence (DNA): TGTGCCAGCTCAGAATCGGACAGGGGGTCCTACGAGCAGTACTTC.

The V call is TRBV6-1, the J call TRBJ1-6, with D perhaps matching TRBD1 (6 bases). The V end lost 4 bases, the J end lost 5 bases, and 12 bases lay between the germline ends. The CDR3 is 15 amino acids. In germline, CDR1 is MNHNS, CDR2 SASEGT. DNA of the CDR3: TGTGCCAGCAGTGTTAACAGGGCGAATAATTCACCCCTCCACTTT. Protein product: CASSVNRANNSPLHF.

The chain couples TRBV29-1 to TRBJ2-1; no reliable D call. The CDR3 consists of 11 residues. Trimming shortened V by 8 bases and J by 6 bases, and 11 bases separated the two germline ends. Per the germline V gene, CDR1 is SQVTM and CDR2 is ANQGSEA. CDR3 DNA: TGCAGCTCTAAATGGGGCAATGAGCAGTTCTTC. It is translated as CSSKWGNEQFF.

CDR3 in amino acids: CASSPGIGADTQYF. CDR3 bases: TGTGCCAGCAGTCCCGGGATAGGGGCAGATACGCAGTATTTT. The chain is built from TRBV12-3 or TRBV12-4 and TRBJ2-3, with D possibly being TRBD1 or TRBD2 (5 bases each). V was pared by 5 bases and J by 4 bases, with 13 bases between. This CDR3 is built from 14 residues.

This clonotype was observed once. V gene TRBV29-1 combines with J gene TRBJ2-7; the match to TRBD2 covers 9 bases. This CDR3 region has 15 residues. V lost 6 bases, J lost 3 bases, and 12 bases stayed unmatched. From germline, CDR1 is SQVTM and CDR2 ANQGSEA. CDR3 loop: CSVEAKREEFYEQYF. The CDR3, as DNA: TGCAGCGTCGAGGCAAAGCGGGAGGAGTTCTACGAGCAGTACTTC.

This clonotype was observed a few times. The CDR3 region has the DNA TGTGCCAGCAGTTTACGTCCTTCTAACTATGGCTACACCTTC. Amino acids: CASSLRPSNYGYTF. This rearrangement joins TRBV27 to TRBJ1-2; D remains unclear. Germline CDR1 is MNHEY and CDR2 is SMNVEV (reference sequence). The CDR3 extends over 14 amino acids. V gave up 2 bases and J gave up 0 bases, with 7 bases separating them.

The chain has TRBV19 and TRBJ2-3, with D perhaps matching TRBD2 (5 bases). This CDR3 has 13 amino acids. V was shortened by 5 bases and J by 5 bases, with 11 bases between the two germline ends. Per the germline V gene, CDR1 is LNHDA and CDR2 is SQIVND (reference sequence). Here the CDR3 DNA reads TGTGCCAGTAGTGCGACTCGGGAAGATACGCAGTATTTT. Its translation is CASSATREDTQYF.

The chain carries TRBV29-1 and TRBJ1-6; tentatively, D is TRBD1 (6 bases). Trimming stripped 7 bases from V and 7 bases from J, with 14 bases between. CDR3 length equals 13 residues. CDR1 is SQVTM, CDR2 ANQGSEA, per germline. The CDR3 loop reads CSAQRGNNSPLHF. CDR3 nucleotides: TGCAGCGCGCAGAGGGGGAACAATTCACCCCTCCACTTT.

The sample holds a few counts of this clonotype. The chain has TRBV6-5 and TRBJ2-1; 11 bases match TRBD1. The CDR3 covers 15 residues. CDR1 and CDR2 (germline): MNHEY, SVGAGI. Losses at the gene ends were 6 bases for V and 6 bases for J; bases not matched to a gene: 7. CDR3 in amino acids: CASRYGTGGGNEQFF. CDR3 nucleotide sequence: TGTGCCAGCAGATACGGGACAGGGGGAGGCAATGAGCAGTTCTTC.

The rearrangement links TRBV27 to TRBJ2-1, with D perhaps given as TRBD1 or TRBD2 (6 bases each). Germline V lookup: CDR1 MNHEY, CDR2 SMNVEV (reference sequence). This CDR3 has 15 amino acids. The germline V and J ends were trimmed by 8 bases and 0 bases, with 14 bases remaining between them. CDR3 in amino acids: CASVRGVNSYNEQFF. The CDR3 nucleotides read TGTGCCAGCGTGAGGGGGGTTAACTCCTACAATGAGCAGTTCTTC.

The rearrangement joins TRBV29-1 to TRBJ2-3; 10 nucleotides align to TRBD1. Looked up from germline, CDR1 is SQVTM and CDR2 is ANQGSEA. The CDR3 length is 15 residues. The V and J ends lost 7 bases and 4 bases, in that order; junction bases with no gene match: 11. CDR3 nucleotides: TGCAGCGCGGAAAAGGGACAGGGGATGCCAGATACGCAGTATTTT. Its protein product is CSAEKGQGMPDTQYF.

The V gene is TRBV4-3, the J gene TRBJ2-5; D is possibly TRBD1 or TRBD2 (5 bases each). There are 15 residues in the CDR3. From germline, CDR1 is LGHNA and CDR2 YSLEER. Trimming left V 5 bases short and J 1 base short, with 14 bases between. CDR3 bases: TGCGCCAGCAGCTCTCTTCCGGGACCCCAAGAGACCCAGTACTTC. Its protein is CASSSLPGPQETQYF.

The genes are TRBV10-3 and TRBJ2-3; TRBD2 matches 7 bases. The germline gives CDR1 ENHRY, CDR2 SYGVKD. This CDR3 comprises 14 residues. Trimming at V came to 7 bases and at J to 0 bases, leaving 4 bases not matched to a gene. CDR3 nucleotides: TGTGCCATCACCCTAGCGGAGAGCACAGATACGCAGTATTTT. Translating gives CAITLAESTDTQYF.

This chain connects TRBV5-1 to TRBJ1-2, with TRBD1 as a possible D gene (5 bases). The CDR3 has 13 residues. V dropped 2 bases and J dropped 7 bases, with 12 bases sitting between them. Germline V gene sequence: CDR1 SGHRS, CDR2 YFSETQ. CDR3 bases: TGCGCCAGCAGCTTCTCGGACAAGAGTGGCTACACCTTC. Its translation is CASSFSDKSGYTF.

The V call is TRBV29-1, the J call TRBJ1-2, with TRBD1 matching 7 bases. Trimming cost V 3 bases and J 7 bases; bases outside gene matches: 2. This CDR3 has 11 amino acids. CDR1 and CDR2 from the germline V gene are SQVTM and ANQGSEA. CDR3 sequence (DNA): TGCAGCGTTGAGCAGGGGGTTGGCTACACCTTC. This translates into CSVEQGVGYTF.

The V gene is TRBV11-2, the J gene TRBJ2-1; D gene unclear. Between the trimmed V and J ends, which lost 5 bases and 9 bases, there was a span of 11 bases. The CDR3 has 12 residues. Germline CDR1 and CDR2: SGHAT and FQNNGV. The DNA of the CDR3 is TGTGCCAGCAGCCCAAGCTGGCTTGAGCAGTTCTTC. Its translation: CASSPSWLEQFF.

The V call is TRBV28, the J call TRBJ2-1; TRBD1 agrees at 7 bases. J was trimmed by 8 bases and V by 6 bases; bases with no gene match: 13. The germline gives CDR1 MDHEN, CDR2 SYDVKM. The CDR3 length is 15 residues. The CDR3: CASREWTGPVDEQFF. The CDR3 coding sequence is TGTGCCAGCAGAGAGTGGACAGGTCCTGTGGATGAGCAGTTCTTC.

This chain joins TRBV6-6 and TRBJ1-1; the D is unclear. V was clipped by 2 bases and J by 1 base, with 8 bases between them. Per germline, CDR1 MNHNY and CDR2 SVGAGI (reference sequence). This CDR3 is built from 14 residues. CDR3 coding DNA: TGTGCCAGCAGTTACCGGCCTTCGAACACTGAAGCTTTCTTT. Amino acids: CASSYRPSNTEAFF.

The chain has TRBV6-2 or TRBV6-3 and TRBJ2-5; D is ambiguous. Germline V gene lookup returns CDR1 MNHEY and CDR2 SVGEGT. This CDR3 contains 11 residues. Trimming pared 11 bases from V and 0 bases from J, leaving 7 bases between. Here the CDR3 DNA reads TGTGCCGCGGCTTACCAAGAGACCCAGTACTTC. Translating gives CAAAYQETQYF.

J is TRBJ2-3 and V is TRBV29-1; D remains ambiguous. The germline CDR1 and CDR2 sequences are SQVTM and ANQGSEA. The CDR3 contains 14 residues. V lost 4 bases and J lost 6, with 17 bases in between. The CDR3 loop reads CSVASAGVDDTQYF. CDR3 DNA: TGCAGCGTTGCGTCGGCAGGCGTTGACGATACGCAGTATTTT.